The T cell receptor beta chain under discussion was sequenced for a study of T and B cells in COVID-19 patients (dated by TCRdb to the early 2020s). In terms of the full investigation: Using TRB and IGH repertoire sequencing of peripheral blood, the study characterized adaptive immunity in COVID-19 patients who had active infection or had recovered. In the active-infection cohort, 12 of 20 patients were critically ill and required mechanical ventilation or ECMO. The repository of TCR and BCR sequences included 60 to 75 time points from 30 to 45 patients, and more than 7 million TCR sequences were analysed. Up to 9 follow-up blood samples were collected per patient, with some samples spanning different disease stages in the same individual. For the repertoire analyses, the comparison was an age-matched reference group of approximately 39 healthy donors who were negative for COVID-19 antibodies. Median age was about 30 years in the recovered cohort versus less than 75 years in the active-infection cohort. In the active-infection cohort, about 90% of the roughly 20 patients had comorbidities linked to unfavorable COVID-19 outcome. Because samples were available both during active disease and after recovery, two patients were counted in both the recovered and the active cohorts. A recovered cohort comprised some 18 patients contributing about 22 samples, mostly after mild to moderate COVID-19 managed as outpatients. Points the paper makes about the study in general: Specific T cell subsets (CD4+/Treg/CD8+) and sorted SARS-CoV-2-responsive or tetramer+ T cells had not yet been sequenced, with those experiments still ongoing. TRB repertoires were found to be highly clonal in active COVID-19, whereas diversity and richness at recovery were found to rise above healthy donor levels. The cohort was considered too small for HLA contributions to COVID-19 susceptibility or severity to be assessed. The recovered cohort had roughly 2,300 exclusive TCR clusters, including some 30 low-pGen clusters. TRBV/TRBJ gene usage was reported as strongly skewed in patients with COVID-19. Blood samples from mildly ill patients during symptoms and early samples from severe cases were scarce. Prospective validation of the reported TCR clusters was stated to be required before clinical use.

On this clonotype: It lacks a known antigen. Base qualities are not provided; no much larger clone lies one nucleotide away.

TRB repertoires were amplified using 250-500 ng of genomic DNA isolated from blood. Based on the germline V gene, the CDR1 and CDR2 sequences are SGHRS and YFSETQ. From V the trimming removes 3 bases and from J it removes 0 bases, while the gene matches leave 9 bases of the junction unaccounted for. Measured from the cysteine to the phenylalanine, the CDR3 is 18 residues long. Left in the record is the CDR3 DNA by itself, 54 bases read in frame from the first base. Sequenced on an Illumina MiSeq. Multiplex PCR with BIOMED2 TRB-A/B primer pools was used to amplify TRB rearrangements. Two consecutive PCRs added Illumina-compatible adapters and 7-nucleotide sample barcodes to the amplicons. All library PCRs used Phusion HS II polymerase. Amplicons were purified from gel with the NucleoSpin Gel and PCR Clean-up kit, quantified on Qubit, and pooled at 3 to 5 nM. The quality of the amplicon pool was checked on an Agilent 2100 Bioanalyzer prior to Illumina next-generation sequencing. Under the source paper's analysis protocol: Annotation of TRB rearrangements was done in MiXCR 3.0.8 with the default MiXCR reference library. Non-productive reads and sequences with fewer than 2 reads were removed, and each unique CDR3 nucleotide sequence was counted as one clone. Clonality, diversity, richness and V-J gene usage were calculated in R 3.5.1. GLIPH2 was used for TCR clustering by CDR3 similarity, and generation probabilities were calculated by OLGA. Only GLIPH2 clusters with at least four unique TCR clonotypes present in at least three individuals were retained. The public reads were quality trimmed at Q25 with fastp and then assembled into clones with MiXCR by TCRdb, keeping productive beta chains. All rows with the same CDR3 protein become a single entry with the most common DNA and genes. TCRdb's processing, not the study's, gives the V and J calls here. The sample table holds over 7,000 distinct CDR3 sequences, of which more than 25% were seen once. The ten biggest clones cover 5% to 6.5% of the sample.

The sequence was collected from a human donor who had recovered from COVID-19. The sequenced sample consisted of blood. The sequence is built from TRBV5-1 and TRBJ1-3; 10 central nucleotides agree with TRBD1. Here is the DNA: TGCGCCAGCAGCTCGACAGGGGGCCTTACCTTCTCTGGAAACACCATATATTTT. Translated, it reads CASSSTGGLTFSGNTIYF.